Following are 16 T cell receptor beta chains from one sample sequenced in a study of beta chain features in type 1 diabetes. The antigens for these receptors are not known. Expressed TCRB transcripts were sequenced because the entire RNA isolate underwent reverse transcription. The repertoire was sequenced with immunoSEQ multiplex PCR; TCRdb's copy has only in-frame clones and lacks some. The repertoire has hundreds of thousands of clones, roughly an eighth of them found once; the top ten carry 0.035% to 0.045%. Broader study findings: All four CD4+ subsets from Type 1 diabetes patients carried moderately but significantly shorter TCRB CDR3s.

The sequenced sample consisted of naive CD4+ T cells from blood. All receptors derive from a man between 18 and 35 years old with type 1 diabetes.

This clone has more than one count but fewer than ten. V gene TRBV7-9 combines with J gene TRBJ2-2, with D perhaps TRBD2 (5 bases). CDR3 size: 14 residues. Trimming pared 4 bases from V and 3 bases from J, leaving 9 bases between. CDR1 and CDR2 from the germline V gene are SEHNR and FQNEAQ (reference sequence). DNA for the CDR3: TGTGCCAGCAGCTCCGGGGTCTACACCGGGGAGCTGTTTTTT. Its protein is CASSSGVYTGELFF. The full variable domain, completed using reference TRBV7-9 and TRBJ2-2, is DTGVSQNPRHKITKRGQNVTFRCDPISEHNRLYWYRQTLGQGPEFLTYFQNEAQLEKSRLLSDRFSAERPKGSFSTLEIQRTEQGDSAMYLCASSSGVYTGELFFGEGSRLTVL.

This chain links TRBV29-1 with TRBJ2-1; tentative D call: TRBD2 (6 bases). Deletions cut 6 bases from V and 0 bases from J, with 12 bases between. The CDR3 is made up of 14 amino acids. Germline CDR1 reads SQVTM; CDR2 reads ANQGSEA. CDR3 sequence: CSVGLEGSYNEQFF. In DNA, the CDR3 is TGCAGCGTGGGGCTGGAGGGCTCCTACAATGAGCAGTTCTTC.

This chain joins TRBV10-2 and TRBJ1-1; tentative D call: TRBD1 (6 bases). Germline assignment: CDR1 WSHSY and CDR2 SAAADI. V lost 3 bases and J 1 base, leaving 12 bases between the germline ends. CDR3 length: 15 amino acids. The CDR3 sequence: CASSESGRGNTEAFF. The CDR3 coding sequence is TGCGCCAGCAGTGAATCCGGCAGGGGGAACACTGAAGCTTTCTTT.

The chain joins TRBV18 to TRBJ1-1; TRBD1 might be the D (5 bases). Deletions cut 0 bases from V and 7 bases from J, with 15 bases between. The germline V gene encodes CDR1 KGHSH and CDR2 LQKENI. CDR3 length: 15 residues. CDR3 protein: CASSPPSREDLEAFF. The CDR3 DNA is TGTGCCAGCTCACCACCGTCCAGGGAGGACCTTGAAGCTTTCTTT. Full variable domain (outside the CDR3, taken from reference TRBV18 and TRBJ1-1): NAGVMQNPRHLVRRRGQEARLRCSPMKGHSHVYWYRQLPEEGLKFMVYLQKENIIDESGMPKERFSAEFPKEGPSILRIQQVVRGDSAAYFCASSPPSREDLEAFFGQGTRLTVV.

There are a few counts of this clone. The V gene is TRBV7-9, the J gene TRBJ2-7, with D maybe TRBD2 (6 bases). CDR3 size: 14 residues. Trimming stripped 4 bases from V and 3 bases from J, with 13 bases between. Germline V CDR1 and CDR2: SEHNR, FQNEAQ (reference sequence). CDR3 DNA sequence: TGTGCCAGCAGCTCCCGGGACTCAAGCTACGAGCAGTACTTC. It encodes CASSSRDSSYEQYF.

This clone was counted only a few times. The J gene is TRBJ2-4, the V gene TRBV30; D is undetermined. The V end lost 3 bases, the J end lost 7 bases, and 7 bases lay between the germline ends. In germline, CDR1 is GTSNPN, CDR2 SVGIG (reference sequence). The CDR3 contains 11 residues. The CDR3 coding sequence is TGTGCCTGGAGCGCCCGGAACATTCAGTACTTC. Protein product: CAWSARNIQYF.

The CDR3 nucleotides read TGTGCCAGCAGTTTATTCCACAGGGGCGCGAACACCGGGGAGCTGTTTTTT. Residues: CASSLFHRGANTGELFF. The chain couples TRBV27 to TRBJ2-2; the match to TRBD1 covers 7 bases. This CDR3 is built from 17 residues. The ends lost 1 base at V and 0 bases at J; junction bases unmatched: 5. The germline V gene has CDR1 MNHEY and CDR2 SMNVEV (reference sequence).

This clone appeared a few times. This chain connects TRBV30 to TRBJ2-2; D is uncertain. V shed 0 bases and J shed 6 bases, with 11 bases lying between them. In germline, CDR1 is GTSNPN, CDR2 SVGIG (reference sequence). CDR3 length equals 14 residues. The chain's CDR3 is CAWSVQRLAGELFF. In nucleotides, the CDR3 is TGTGCCTGGAGTGTACAGAGATTAGCCGGGGAGCTGTTTTTT.

The V call is TRBV7-2, the J call TRBJ1-3; D call uncertain. The ends were cut back, 7 bases at V and 0 bases at J, with 7 bases in the middle. Germline V lookup: CDR1 SGHTA, CDR2 FQGNSA. CDR3 length: 13 residues. The CDR3 sequence: CASTFFSGNTIYF. Here the CDR3 DNA reads TGTGCCAGCACTTTTTTCTCTGGAAACACCATATATTTT.

This clone was recorded a few times. The chain recombines TRBV28 with TRBJ1-4; unclear D gene. Trimming removed 5 bases at V and 0 bases at J, with 4 bases between. The CDR3 is 13 residues long. The V gene's germline CDR1 is MDHEN and CDR2 SYDVKM. The CDR3 sequence: CASSVPTNEKLFF. In DNA, the CDR3 is TGTGCCAGCAGTGTCCCAACTAATGAAAAACTGTTTTTT.

The chain links TRBV7-3 to TRBJ2-1, with 7 positions matching TRBD1. Germline values: CDR1 SGHTA, CDR2 FQGTGA. The CDR3 has 15 amino acids. Trimming cost V 5 bases and J 4 bases; bases outside gene matches: 8. The chain's CDR3 is CASSPTGTAYNEQFF. CDR3 DNA sequence: TGTGCCAGCAGCCCCACCGGGACAGCTTACAATGAGCAGTTCTTC.

In this sample, this clone turned up a few times. Other DNA sequences in the same sample also yield this CDR3. J is TRBJ2-7 and V is TRBV30; no clear D gene. Between the trimmed V and J ends, which lost 2 bases and 4 bases, there was a span of 6 bases. CDR3 size: 11 residues. Germline-derived CDR1 and CDR2 are GTSNPN and SVGIG (reference sequence). The CDR3 is CAWSLRYEQYF. The CDR3 nucleotides are TGTGCCTGGAGTTTACGGTACGAGCAGTACTTC.

V usage is TRBV28 and J usage is TRBJ2-1, with D possibly matching TRBD2 (5 bases). V lost 7 bases and J 5 bases, leaving 9 bases between the germline ends. CDR1 is MDHEN and CDR2 is SYDVKM in the germline V gene. This CDR3 has 12 residues. CDR3 bases: TGTGCCAGCACCGCGCGGGACAATGAGCAGTTCTTC. Protein: CASTARDNEQFF. The variable domain in full, completed from reference TRBV28 and TRBJ2-1, reads DVKVTQSSRYLVKRTGEKVFLECVQDMDHENMFWYRQDPGLGLRLIYFSYDVKMKEKGDIPEGYSVSREKKERFSLILESASTNQTSMYLCASTARDNEQFFGPGTRLTVL.

The chain has TRBV5-1 and TRBJ2-7, with TRBD2 matching over 15 bases. Germline CDR1 and CDR2: SGHRS and YFSETQ. The CDR3 runs to 16 residues. The J segment lost 6 bases and the V segment lost 4 bases, leaving 8 bases of the junction unmatched. DNA of the CDR3: TGCGCCAGCAGCGTGGGACTAGCGGGAGGCTATGCCGAGCAGTACTTC. Its protein product is CASSVGLAGGYAEQYF.

This chain connects TRBV7-9 to TRBJ2-1, with a tentative D call TRBD2 (6 bases). Germline CDR1 and CDR2: SEHNR and FQNEAQ (reference sequence). V lost 5 bases and J 0 bases, leaving 11 bases between the germline ends. The CDR3 is 15 amino acids. In DNA, the CDR3 is TGTGCCAGCAGCGCCCGGGGGAGCTCCTACAATGAGCAGTTCTTC. Protein product: CASSARGSSYNEQFF.

The chain is built from TRBV27 and TRBJ2-7; 8 nucleotides agree with TRBD1. Germline CDR1 MNHEY, CDR2 SMNVEV (reference sequence). The CDR3 spans 16 residues. The J segment lost 0 bases and the V segment lost 4 bases, leaving 8 bases of the junction unmatched. DNA for the CDR3: TGTGCCAGCAGTTCAAGACAGGGGTTCCTCTCCTACGAGCAGTACTTC. The encoded protein is CASSSRQGFLSYEQYF.